This T cell receptor (beta chain) was recovered during a study of blood T cell repertoires in COVID-19. The junction had 4 bases not matched to a gene; V was cut back by 0 bases and J by 2 bases. CDR1 and CDR2 from the germline V gene are SGDLS and YYNGEE. The CDR3 sequence is 16 residues long. Methods used by the authors: Estimation of nucleated cell counts relied on the amplification of reference gene primers. Method: immunoSEQ multiplex PCR; TCRdb's copy keeps in-frame clones and lacks some. V and J calls plus clone size are reproduced from that table; the DNA served to infer D and trimming. The sample comprises roughly 99,000 clones, about nine tenths of which are singletons, and around 7% rests with the top ten.

The rearrangement uses TRBV9 and TRBJ1-1; TRBD1 matches at 10 bases. This sequence originates from a man aged 50 to 59 with active or convalescent COVID-19. Sequencing was done on a sample of peripheral blood. The CDR3 sequence: CASSVAGTGANTEAFF. The CDR3 DNA reads TGTGCCAGCAGCGTAGCAGGGACAGGGGCAAACACTGAAGCTTTCTTT.